Listed below are T cell receptor beta chains from one sample, sequenced in a study of blood T cell repertoires in COVID-19. TCRdb keeps only in-frame clones here, not all; method: immunoSEQ multiplex PCR. The sample contains 320,000 or so clones, 75% to 90% of which appear only once. Sequenced sample: PBMCs or T cells enriched from blood (not recorded which). The receptors were gathered from a young man who had recovered from COVID-19. Each CDR3 is given with its conserved first and last residue. A D gene is named only where the DNA matches it firmly. A row's size may be missing; if present it is once, few, many or a size class.

D	V	J	size	CDR3	DNA
-	TRBV29-1	TRBJ2-5	-	CSVDRGKRETQYF	TGCAGCGTTGATCGGGGGAAACGAGAGACCCAGTACTTC
TRBD1	TRBV2	TRBJ1-2	-	CASSEMGTAGYTF	TGTGCCAGCAGTGAAATGGGGACAGCTGGCTACACCTTC
TRBD1	TRBV6-5	TRBJ2-3	-	CASRGQGDGTDTQYF	TGTGCCAGCAGAGGACAGGGGGACGGCACAGATACGCAGTATTTT
TRBD1	TRBV3-1/TRBV3-2	TRBJ1-2	-	CASSQDRGTGGTLGYTF	TGTGCCAGCAGCCAAGATCGGGGGACAGGGGGGACCCTAGGCTACACCTTC
-	TRBV16	TRBJ1-5	-	CASSQGIGGNQPQHF	TGTGCCAGCAGCCAAGGCATAGGGGGCAATCAGCCCCAGCATTTT
-	TRBV5-1	TRBJ2-3	-	CASRLGGYLTDTQYF	TGCGCCAGCAGACTGGGGGGTTACCTCACAGATACGCAGTATTTT
TRBD2	TRBV24-1	TRBJ2-7	-	CATSWPILAGIYEQYF	TGTGCCACCAGTTGGCCCATACTAGCGGGAATTTACGAGCAGTACTTC
TRBD1	TRBV29-1	TRBJ1-2	few	CSVGGVGDYGYTF	TGCAGCGTAGGGGGCGTGGGAGACTATGGCTACACCTTC
-	TRBV30	TRBJ2-5	-	CAWRGNERGFETQYF	TGTGCCTGGAGAGGTAACGAACGGGGGTTCGAGACCCAGTACTTC
TRBD2	TRBV14	TRBJ2-1	-	CASSRISGVNEQFF	TGTGCCAGCAGCCGGATTAGCGGGGTAAATGAGCAGTTCTTC
TRBD1	TRBV2	TRBJ1-5	-	CASSPQDREDNQPQHF	TGTGCCAGCAGTCCCCAGGACAGGGAGGACAATCAGCCCCAGCATTTT
-	TRBV5-1	TRBJ1-1	-	CASSLAGQYTEAFF	TGCGCCAGCAGCTTGGCCGGACAGTACACTGAAGCTTTCTTT
TRBD1	TRBV19	TRBJ1-2	-	CASSNPDRVDGYTF	TGTGCCAGTAGTAACCCGGACAGGGTCGATGGCTACACCTTC
-	TRBV18	TRBJ2-2	-	CASSKGQTNTGELFF	TGTGCCAGCTCAAAGGGACAAACGAACACCGGGGAGCTGTTTTTT
TRBD2	TRBV18	TRBJ2-1	-	CASSPLGLAGSEQFF	TGTGCCAGCTCACCGCTCGGACTAGCCGGCAGTGAGCAGTTCTTC
TRBD1	TRBV18	TRBJ1-6	-	CASSPGGTGDRGPLHF	TGTGCCAGCTCACCGGGCGGGACAGGGGACAGGGGTCCCCTCCACTTT
-	TRBV4-1	TRBJ2-5	-	CASSQGPNRGQETQYF	TGCGCCAGCAGCCAAGGCCCTAATAGGGGACAAGAGACCCAGTACTTC
-	TRBV30	TRBJ2-2	few	CAWTPFQGLKTGELFF	TGTGCCTGGACCCCCTTCCAGGGGCTCAAGACCGGGGAGCTGTTTTTT
TRBD1	TRBV5-1	TRBJ2-1	-	CASSSDRGHNEQFF	TGCGCCAGCAGTTCGGACAGGGGGCACAATGAGCAGTTCTTC
-	TRBV28	TRBJ1-3	few	CASAQLGSGNTIYF	TGTGCCAGCGCACAGCTGGGCTCTGGAAACACCATATATTTT
-	TRBV7-9	TRBJ2-7	once	CASSLGGQGIAYEQYF	TGTGCCAGCAGCTTAGGAGGGCAGGGGATTGCCTACGAGCAGTACTTC
-	TRBV3-1/TRBV3-2	TRBJ2-7	-	CASSQDPLSSYEQYF	TGTGCCAGCAGCCAAGATCCATTGTCCTCCTACGAGCAGTACTTC
-	TRBV6-5	TRBJ2-3	-	CASSSRHPGTDTQYF	TGTGCCAGCAGTTCCAGACACCCCGGCACAGATACGCAGTATTTT
TRBD1	TRBV6-4	TRBJ2-2	few	CASSDMSGGTGELFF	TGTGCCAGCAGTGATATGTCAGGGGGCACCGGGGAGCTGTTTTTT
TRBD2	TRBV7-9	TRBJ2-7	-	CASSYGGLAGEQYF	TGTGCCAGCAGCTATGGGGGTCTAGCGGGGGAGCAGTACTTC
-	TRBV2	TRBJ1-1	-	CASSEGRGNTEAFF	TGTGCCAGCAGTGAGGGTCGAGGGAACACTGAAGCTTTCTTT
-	TRBV12-3/TRBV12-4	TRBJ1-2	-	CASSGGIYYGYTF	TGTGCCAGCAGTGGGGGGATTTACTATGGCTACACCTTC
-	TRBV3-1/TRBV3-2	TRBJ1-6	few	CASSQDRNSPLHF	TGTGCCAGCAGCCAAGACAGGAATTCACCCCTCCACTTT
-	TRBV5-8	TRBJ2-5	-	CASSLDSGMETQYF	TGTGCCAGCAGCTTGGATTCAGGCATGGAGACCCAGTACTTC
-	TRBV11-2	TRBJ2-7	few	CASSPPSYEQYF	TGTGCCAGCAGCCCTCCCTCCTACGAGCAGTACTTC